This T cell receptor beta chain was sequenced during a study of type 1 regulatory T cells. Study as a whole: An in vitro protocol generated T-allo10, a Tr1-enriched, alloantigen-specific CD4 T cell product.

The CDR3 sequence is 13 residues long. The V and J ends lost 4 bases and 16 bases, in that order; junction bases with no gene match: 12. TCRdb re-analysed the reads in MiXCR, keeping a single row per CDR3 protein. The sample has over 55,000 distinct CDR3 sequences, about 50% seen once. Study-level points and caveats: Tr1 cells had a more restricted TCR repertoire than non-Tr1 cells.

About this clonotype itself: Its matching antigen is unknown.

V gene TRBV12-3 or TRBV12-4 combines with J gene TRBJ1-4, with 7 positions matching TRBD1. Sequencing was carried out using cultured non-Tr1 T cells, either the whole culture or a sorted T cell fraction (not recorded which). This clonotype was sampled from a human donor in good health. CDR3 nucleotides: TGTGCCAGCAGTTCTCATCTAGGGACAGCCGGGTTTTTT. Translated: CASSSHLGTAGFF.